Presented here are 24 T cell receptor beta chains from one specimen sequenced in a study of response to subunit inactivated influenza vaccine. TCRdb ran MiXCR on the RT-PCR reads and lists one entry per CDR3 protein. The table lists 300,000 to 350,000 distinct CDR3 sequences, 21% of them singletons. Sequences were derived from PBMCs from blood, sampled approximately 20 months after vaccination. The receptors stem from a man aged 45 to 70 who received an inactivated influenza vaccine.

This clonotype has just a few counts. The chain links TRBV28 to TRBJ1-1; D possibly corresponds to TRBD1 (5 bases). V shed 5 bases and J shed 0 bases, with 10 bases lying between them. The CDR3 totals 14 residues. Germline CDR1 MDHEN, CDR2 SYDVKM. The CDR3 region has the DNA TGTGCCAGCAGTGACCCGACAGTGAACACTGAAGCTTTCTTT. The encoded protein is CASSDPTVNTEAFF.

The rearrangement uses TRBV7-2 and TRBJ1-2; possible D gene TRBD1, 6 bases. The CDR3 covers 16 residues. Germline loops: CDR1 SGHTA, CDR2 FQGNSA. The V gene lost 1 base and the J gene lost 4 bases, with 16 bases spanning the gap. The CDR3 region is CASSLVGTGSGYGYTF. In nucleotides, the CDR3 is TGTGCCAGCAGCTTAGTAGGTACAGGGTCAGGCTATGGCTACACCTTC.

This clonotype was detected only a few times. This sequence joins TRBV4-3 and TRBJ1-5, with D uncertain. Trimming shortened V by 0 bases and J by 5 bases, and 11 bases separated the two germline ends. Germline CDR1 and CDR2: LGHNA and YSLEER. The CDR3 spans 15 residues. In DNA, the CDR3 is TGCGCCAGCAGCCAAGATAGGAGGGTGGATCAGCCCCAGCATTTT. Its translation: CASSQDRRVDQPQHF.

The rearrangement joins TRBV27 to TRBJ2-2; unclear D gene. The CDR3 runs to 12 residues. Germline V CDR1 and CDR2: MNHEY, SMNVEV (reference sequence). V shed 7 bases and J shed 6 bases, with 9 bases lying between them. CDR3 DNA: TGTGCCAGCACCCGGGTCCCCGGGGAGCTGTTTTTT. The encoded protein is CASTRVPGELFF.

The rearrangement links TRBV20-1 to TRBJ1-5, with TRBD1 as a possible D gene (5 bases). Germline-derived CDR1 and CDR2 are DFQATT and SNEGSKA (reference sequence). This CDR3 is built from 13 residues. The ends were cut back, 6 bases at V and 3 bases at J, with 12 bases in the middle. Here the CDR3 DNA reads TGCAGTGCCCAACAGGAGACCAATCAGCCCCAGCATTTT. Its protein is CSAQQETNQPQHF.

In its sample, this clonotype was seen a few times. V usage is TRBV6-5 and J usage is TRBJ1-1; D is unclear. Germline V CDR1 and CDR2: MNHEY, SVGAGI. The length of the CDR3 is 15 residues. Trimming shortened V by 0 bases and J by 4 bases, and 12 bases separated the two germline ends. For the CDR3, the DNA is TGTGCCAGCAGTTACTCCACGGGGTTGTCCACTGAAGCTTTCTTT. Its protein is CASSYSTGLSTEAFF.

There are a few counts of this clonotype. The V call is TRBV5-5, the J call TRBJ2-1; 7 positions agree with TRBD1. Germline V gene sequence: CDR1 SGHKS, CDR2 YYEKEE (reference sequence). Germline trimming cut 5 bases from V and 0 bases from J; bases unmatched to any gene: 11. The CDR3 has 17 residues. This chain's CDR3 is CASSSPGTASSYNEQFF. In DNA, the CDR3 is TGTGCCAGCAGTTCTCCCGGGACAGCTTCCTCCTACAATGAGCAGTTCTTC.

There are a few counts of this clonotype. J is TRBJ1-1 and V is TRBV7-9; 7 bases map to TRBD1. The V gene's germline CDR1 is SEHNR and CDR2 FQNEAQ (reference sequence). J was trimmed by 1 base and V by 4 bases; bases with no gene match: 3. This CDR3 contains 14 residues. The CDR3 loop reads CASSYRTGNTEAFF. DNA of the CDR3: TGTGCCAGCAGCTACAGGACAGGGAACACTGAAGCTTTCTTT.

The V call is TRBV29-1, the J call TRBJ2-1; D might be TRBD2 (5 bases). The CDR3 runs to 14 residues. V lost 3 bases, J lost 7 bases, and 16 bases lay in between. Germline CDR1 is SQVTM and CDR2 is ANQGSEA. CDR3 protein: CSVDSLASRNEQFF. Here the CDR3 DNA reads TGCAGCGTTGATAGTCTAGCAAGTCGAAATGAGCAGTTCTTC.

This sequence joins TRBV6-2 or TRBV6-3 and TRBJ2-5; 11 bases line up with TRBD1. The CDR3 totals 16 residues. The germline V gene encodes CDR1 MNHEY and CDR2 SVGEGT. J gave up 5 bases and V 2 bases, and 7 bases lay outside the gene matches. CDR3 DNA sequence: TGTGCCAGCAGTTACACCGCCGGGACAGGGGGGGAGACCCAGTACTTC. This encodes CASSYTAGTGGETQYF.

V is TRBV7-8 and J is TRBJ1-2; D is possibly TRBD1 (5 bases). The ends were cut back, 7 bases at V and 4 bases at J, with 16 bases in the middle. Germline CDR1 and CDR2: SGHVS and FQNEAQ. The CDR3 runs 14 residues. The CDR3: CASTQEGLSYGYTF. The CDR3 DNA reads as TGTGCCAGCACCCAGGAGGGGTTAAGCTATGGCTACACCTTC.

V usage is TRBV20-1 and J usage is TRBJ2-1; 7 positions match TRBD1. CDR1 is DFQATT, CDR2 SNEGSKA, per germline (reference sequence). This CDR3 comprises 14 residues. Trimming cost V 5 bases and J 2 bases; bases outside gene matches: 6. CDR3 nucleotides: TGCAGTGCTTTTCCGGGACAGACCTACAATGAGCAGTTCTTC. Encoded protein: CSAFPGQTYNEQFF.

This clonotype was picked up a small number of times. The V and J genes are TRBV4-1 and TRBJ1-2, with no clear D. Trimming removed 5 bases from V and 4 bases from J, with 17 bases in between. CDR3 length: 15 amino acids. The germline V gene has CDR1 MGHRA and CDR2 YSYEKL. The DNA of the CDR3 is TGCGCCAGCAGCGACGGGCCCATCTCCAGCTATGGCTACACCTTC. It translates to CASSDGPISSYGYTF.

The chain employs TRBV20-1 and TRBJ1-1, with unresolved D. The CDR3 loop spans 14 amino acids. The V gene's germline CDR1 is DFQATT and CDR2 SNEGSKA (reference sequence). V was pared by 4 bases and J by 0 bases, with 12 bases between. DNA for the CDR3: TGCAGTGCTACCCTCCACTCTATGAACACTGAAGCTTTCTTT. The encoded protein is CSATLHSMNTEAFF.

The rearrangement joins TRBV23-1 to TRBJ2-4; TRBD1 aligns across 7 bases. TRBV23-1 is placed among ORFs of uncertain function. This CDR3 contains 16 residues. V shed 0 bases and J 3 bases; nucleotides not matched to a gene: 5. The CDR3 DNA reads as TGCGCCAGCAGTCAATCGTGGAGGACAGGCAAAAACATTCAGTACTTC. As protein: CASSQSWRTGKNIQYF.

A remark on this clonotype: Compared with germline, one end of the junction differs, possibly owing to a read error. The rearrangement joins TRBV12-3 or TRBV12-4 to TRBJ1-1; D is unresolved. CDR3 size: 13 residues. Here the CDR3 DNA reads TGTGCCAGTCACAGTCAAATGAACACTGGAGCTTTCTTT. It is translated as CASHSQMNTGAFF.

A few counts support this clonotype. V gene TRBV5-1 combines with J gene TRBJ2-5; D tentatively fits TRBD1 or TRBD2 (5 bases each). The CDR3 loop spans 14 amino acids. From germline, CDR1 is SGHRS and CDR2 YFSETQ. Trimming pared 4 bases from V and 5 bases from J, leaving 15 bases between. The CDR3 loop reads CASSAGRDGETQYF. CDR3 in DNA: TGCGCCAGCAGCGCGGGCAGGGATGGGGAGACCCAGTACTTC.

V is TRBV6-2 or TRBV6-3 and J is TRBJ1-1, with a tentative D call TRBD1 (5 bases). The CDR3 runs to 15 residues. Trimming removed 6 bases at V and 1 base at J, with 15 bases between. Per germline, CDR1 MNHEY and CDR2 SVGEGT. The CDR3 nucleotides read TGTGCCAGCAGAACGGGACGGGGAACGAACACTGAAGCTTTCTTT. Protein: CASRTGRGTNTEAFF.

This sequence joins TRBV10-3 and TRBJ1-2; D is uncertain. CDR3 length equals 15 residues. Germline lookup yields CDR1 ENHRY and CDR2 SYGVKD. Trimming cost V 2 bases and J 2 bases, with 12 bases left between them. CDR3 sequence: CAISEKFRVNYGYTF. CDR3 nucleotides: TGTGCCATCAGTGAGAAGTTTAGGGTCAACTATGGCTACACCTTC.

The chain joins TRBV7-2 to TRBJ1-5, with TRBD1 matching 11 bases. With V trimmed by 1 base and J by 6 bases, 5 bases remained unmatched. Looked up from germline, CDR1 is SGHTA and CDR2 is FQGNSA. The CDR3 extends over 16 amino acids. This chain's CDR3 is CASSLEGQGVAQPQHF. For the CDR3, the DNA is TGTGCCAGCAGCTTAGAGGGACAGGGGGTCGCTCAGCCCCAGCATTTT. Looking up the rest from reference TRBV7-2 and TRBJ1-5 gives the full variable domain: GAGVSQSPSNKVTEKGKDVELRCDPISGHTALYWYRQSLGQGLEFLIYFQGNSAPDKSGLPSDRFSAERTGGSVSTLTIQRTQQEDSAVYLCASSLEGQGVAQPQHFGDGTRLSIL.

Concerning this clonotype itself: The germline gene is not matched at one end of the junction; a read error may be the cause. The chain couples TRBV6-6 to TRBJ2-1; TRBD1 might be the D (6 bases). Germline V gene data show CDR1 as MNHNY and CDR2 as SVGAGI (reference sequence). The CDR3 spans 12 residues. Here the CDR3 reads CASSSIGTDRIF. The CDR3 region has the DNA TGTGCCAGCAGCTCCATTGGGACCGACAGGATCTTC.

The rearrangement uses TRBV6-5 and TRBJ1-1; 8 nucleotides agree with TRBD1. The CDR3 runs to 15 residues. Germline CDR1 MNHEY, CDR2 SVGAGI. J gave up 4 bases and V 2 bases, and 6 bases lay outside the gene matches. The CDR3 region has the DNA TGTGCCAGCAGTTACGTAGGACAGGGAGGCACTGAAGCTTTCTTT. Its protein is CASSYVGQGGTEAFF.

This clonotype was seen at least ten times. This chain connects TRBV12-3 or TRBV12-4 to TRBJ1-4; D is possibly TRBD1 (6 bases). The V and J ends lost 8 bases and 1 base respectively, with 14 bases between them. This CDR3 contains 15 residues. Here the CDR3 DNA reads TGTGCCAGCGGGGGCGGGGTGATAACTAATGAAAAACTGTTTTTT. Its protein product is CASGGGVITNEKLFF.

The CDR3 reads CASSFTPNLGTGELFF. CDR3 in DNA: TGTGCCAGCAGCTTCACCCCAAACCTAGGAACCGGGGAGCTGTTTTTT. The rearrangement links TRBV11-2 to TRBJ2-2; D not resolved. Trimming removed 3 bases at V and 5 bases at J, with 16 bases between. Germline V CDR1 and CDR2: SGHAT, FQNNGV. The CDR3 is 16 amino acids.